The next 24 T cell receptor beta chains were all read from a single sample in a study of early T cells in non-severe SARS-CoV-2 infection. From the 5' RACE reads, TCRdb called clonotypes with MiXCR, one entry per CDR3 protein. The sample has tens of thousands of distinct CDR3 sequences, 9.5% to 15% seen once. Source material: whole blood. These receptors were collected from an adult who was a healthcare worker with PCR-confirmed SARS-CoV-2 infection or an uninfected control (not recorded which).

This clonotype was seen ten or more times. V gene TRBV29-1 combines with J gene TRBJ1-1; D ambiguous. Trimming removed 8 bases from V and 3 bases from J, with 13 bases in between. The germline gives CDR1 SQVTM, CDR2 ANQGSEA. The CDR3 spans 12 residues. As DNA, the CDR3 is TGCAGCTTCCAGACCAGACACACTGAAGCTTTCTTT. Translated: CSFQTRHTEAFF.

The chain couples TRBV2 to TRBJ2-3, with D possibly matching TRBD2 (5 bases). Germline values: CDR1 SNHLY, CDR2 FYNNEI. The CDR3 spans 14 residues. V lost 4 bases and J lost 1, with 9 bases in between. CDR3 nucleotides: TGTGCCAGCAGTGGCGGGTGGGGCACAGATACGCAGTATTTT. Amino acid sequence: CASSGGWGTDTQYF.

The chain carries TRBV12-3 or TRBV12-4 and TRBJ2-7; D possibly matches TRBD1 or TRBD2 (7 bases each). V lost 6 bases to trimming and J lost 4 bases, with 19 bases between them. The CDR3 extends over 15 amino acids. The CDR3 protein is CASSPTGTKSYEQYF. As DNA, the CDR3 is TGTGCCAGCAGCCCGACAGGGACTAAATCTTACGAGCAGTACTTC.

This clonotype was detected a few times. The chain joins TRBV5-1 to TRBJ2-5; TRBD2 matches at 9 bases. This CDR3 contains 15 residues. Losses at the gene ends were 4 bases for V and 5 bases for J; bases not matched to a gene: 9. Per germline, CDR1 SGHRS and CDR2 YFSETQ. The CDR3 loop reads CASSNQGLATETQYF. The CDR3 DNA reads as TGCGCCAGCAGCAACCAGGGACTAGCTACGGAGACCCAGTACTTC.

There are a few counts of this clonotype. The V call is TRBV29-1, the J call TRBJ1-4; D might be TRBD1 (5 bases). The V end lost 8 bases, the J end lost 3 bases, and 16 bases lay between the germline ends. The germline CDR1 and CDR2 sequences are SQVTM and ANQGSEA. The CDR3 is made up of 14 amino acids. The CDR3 DNA sequence: TGCAGCACCACCTGGCAGGGCCCTAATGAAAAACTGTTTTTT. Translation: CSTTWQGPNEKLFF.

In this sample, this clonotype turned up many times. The chain links TRBV6-5 to TRBJ1-6; no firm D call. The CDR3 consists of 14 residues. Germline CDR1 MNHEY, CDR2 SVGAGI. V lost 7 bases to trimming and J lost 3 bases, with 10 bases between them. The CDR3 bases are TGTGCCAGCAACGGCCGAAACTATAATTCACCCCTCCACTTT. This translates into CASNGRNYNSPLHF.

At least ten counts were recorded for this clonotype. The chain is built from TRBV2 and TRBJ2-7, with a weak D call TRBD2 (5 bases). The germline V gene encodes CDR1 SNHLY and CDR2 FYNNEI. The CDR3 runs to 14 residues. The V and J ends lost 4 bases and 0 bases respectively, with 10 bases between them. The CDR3 reads CASSASSNSYEQYF. CDR3 nucleotides: TGTGCCAGCAGTGCTAGCAGCAACTCCTACGAGCAGTACTTC.

V usage is TRBV12-3 or TRBV12-4 and J usage is TRBJ2-3, with 8 nucleotides matching TRBD1. V gave up 3 bases and J gave up 1 base; unmatched junction bases: 12. CDR3 length: 18 amino acids. CDR3 bases: TGTGCCAGCAGTTTTAGGGGGGCAGGGGGCGGCGGCACAGATACGCAGTATTTT. Amino acids: CASSFRGAGGGGTDTQYF.

This clonotype was counted at least ten times. The rearrangement links TRBV5-1 to TRBJ1-2; the D is unclear. The CDR3 has 16 residues. Germline assignment: CDR1 SGHRS and CDR2 YFSETQ. The V gene lost 4 bases and the J gene lost 0 bases, with 16 bases spanning the gap. The CDR3 loop is CASSPRQSTSNYGYTF. CDR3 DNA sequence: TGCGCCAGCAGCCCAAGACAATCCACCTCTAACTATGGCTACACCTTC.

The V call is TRBV7-9, the J call TRBJ2-7, with 8 bases identical to TRBD1. Germline CDR1 reads SEHNR; CDR2 reads FQNEAQ (reference sequence). Trimming removed 5 bases from V and 10 bases from J; junction bases left unmatched: 7. This CDR3 is built from 12 residues. The CDR3 DNA follows: TGTGCCAGCAGCAAAGAACAGGGGGTTCAGTACTTC. Residues: CASSKEQGVQYF.

This clonotype was seen at least ten times. The V gene is TRBV19, the J gene TRBJ1-2; D is undetermined. Germline assignment: CDR1 LNHDA and CDR2 SQIVND (reference sequence). V was pared by 4 bases and J by 1 base, with 7 bases between. This CDR3 is built from 13 residues. The DNA of the CDR3 is TGTGCCAGTAGTACACGGGGTAACTATGGCTACACCTTC. This codes for CASSTRGNYGYTF.

This clonotype came up many times. This chain joins TRBV2 and TRBJ2-6; the D is unclear. V lost 3 bases, J lost 4 bases, and 10 bases lay in between. The CDR3 is 15 residues long. CDR1 and CDR2 from the germline V gene are SNHLY and FYNNEI. CDR3 protein: CASSEGSPGANVLTF. CDR3 sequence (DNA): TGTGCCAGCAGTGAGGGGTCCCCGGGGGCCAACGTCCTGACTTTC.

This clonotype was seen at least ten times. The V and J genes are TRBV19 and TRBJ1-6; D perhaps matches TRBD1 (5 bases). The germline V gene has CDR1 LNHDA and CDR2 SQIVND (reference sequence). V gave up 7 bases and J gave up 0 bases, with 13 bases separating them. The CDR3 runs 16 residues. CDR3: CASTGRKSSYNSPLHF. In nucleotides, the CDR3 is TGTGCCAGTACGGGACGGAAGAGCTCCTATAATTCACCCCTCCACTTT.

This clonotype showed up many times. The rearrangement links TRBV28 to TRBJ2-3; 7 nucleotides match TRBD2. CDR3 length: 17 amino acids. The V segment lost 4 bases and the J segment 4 bases; nucleotides outside the gene matches: 14. Per germline, CDR1 MDHEN and CDR2 SYDVKM. CDR3 coding DNA: TGTGCCAGCAGTTCACCGCTTTTGCTAGCGGAGGCAGATACGCAGTATTTT. This gives the protein CASSSPLLLAEADTQYF.

This clonotype appeared many times. The rearrangement joins TRBV29-1 to TRBJ2-1; 8 positions agree with TRBD2. The V and J ends lost 7 bases and 8 bases, in that order; junction bases with no gene match: 4. This CDR3 spans 11 amino acids. CDR1 is SQVTM and CDR2 is ANQGSEA in the germline V gene. CDR3 in DNA: TGCAGCGCCGGACTAGCCTATGAGCAGTTCTTC. It codes for CSAGLAYEQFF.

The chain carries TRBV27 and TRBJ1-1, with D perhaps matching TRBD1 (5 bases). The V gene lost 3 bases and the J gene lost 4 bases, with 12 bases spanning the gap. The CDR3 length is 14 residues. Germline assignment: CDR1 MNHEY and CDR2 SMNVEV (reference sequence). Here the CDR3 DNA reads TGTGCCAGCAGTTTTTTCGGGGGGATCACTGAAGCTTTCTTT. Amino acid sequence: CASSFFGGITEAFF.

This clonotype was found many times. The V gene is TRBV4-3, the J gene TRBJ2-2; 9 nucleotides align to TRBD2. CDR3 length: 14 amino acids. The germline CDR1 and CDR2 sequences are LGHNA and YSLEER. The junction had 5 bases not matched to a gene; V was cut back by 4 bases and J by 8 bases. The CDR3 spells CASSLPSGAGELFF. The CDR3 bases are TGCGCCAGCAGCCTCCCTAGCGGGGCGGGGGAGCTGTTTTTT.

This clonotype was observed a few times. The chain employs TRBV10-2 and TRBJ2-5; D possibly uses TRBD1 or TRBD2 (6 bases each). Germline loops: CDR1 WSHSY, CDR2 SAAADI. The CDR3 is 16 amino acids. Trimming removed 2 bases at V and 0 bases at J, with 13 bases between. The CDR3 region is CASSEMTRGYQETQYF. CDR3 DNA: TGCGCCAGCAGTGAGATGACTAGGGGGTACCAAGAGACCCAGTACTTC.

This clonotype was counted many times. The chain links TRBV18 to TRBJ1-1; unclear D gene. The V gene lost 5 bases and the J gene lost 8 bases, with 18 bases spanning the gap. Germline V CDR1 and CDR2: KGHSH, LQKENI. CDR3 size: 14 residues. CDR3 region: CASSTFQTKEEAFF. The CDR3 DNA reads as TGTGCCAGCTCAACATTTCAGACTAAAGAAGAAGCTTTCTTT.

The chain links TRBV3-1 to TRBJ1-2; TRBD1 might be the D (6 bases). CDR1 is LGHDT and CDR2 is YNNKEL in the germline V gene (reference sequence). The length of the CDR3 is 14 residues. The V gene lost 0 bases and the J gene lost 2 bases, with 7 bases spanning the gap. The chain's CDR3 is CASSQDRGNYGYTF. CDR3 bases: TGTGCCAGCAGCCAAGACAGGGGCAACTATGGCTACACCTTC.

V is TRBV2 and J is TRBJ2-3; 9 bases line up with TRBD2. With V trimmed by 5 bases and J by 5 bases, 5 bases remained unmatched. Germline values: CDR1 SNHLY, CDR2 FYNNEI. The CDR3 length is 14 residues. The CDR3 coding sequence is TGTGCCAGCAGTCTAGCGGGGCTCTTAGATACGCAGTATTTT. Translation: CASSLAGLLDTQYF.

The chain couples TRBV11-3 to TRBJ2-1; tentative D call: TRBD2 (5 bases). The CDR3 contains 16 residues. V lost 2 bases to trimming and J lost 5 bases, with 16 bases between them. Germline-derived CDR1 and CDR2 are SGHNT and YENEEA. CDR3 residues: CASSLLGGSGNNEQFF. The CDR3 nucleotides are TGTGCCAGCAGCTTATTGGGCGGATCCGGGAACAATGAGCAGTTCTTC.

This clonotype was detected only a few times. At one end the junction does not follow the germline gene, possibly because of a read error. The chain uses TRBV10-3 and TRBJ1-2; 8 bases agree with TRBD1. The germline V gene has CDR1 ENHRY and CDR2 SYGVKD. The CDR3 is made up of 13 amino acids. The CDR3 is CAISEERGQARAF. For the CDR3, the DNA is TGTGCCATCAGTGAGGAGCGGGGACAGGCGCGGGCCTTC.

The rearrangement links TRBV18 to TRBJ2-3; 7 bases map to TRBD2. The germline gives CDR1 KGHSH, CDR2 LQKENI. This CDR3 has 15 residues. V dropped 2 bases and J dropped 1; count of bases not matched to a gene: 3. The CDR3 loop is CASSPYAGGTDTQYF. As DNA, the CDR3 is TGTGCCAGCTCACCATATGCGGGGGGCACAGATACGCAGTATTTT.